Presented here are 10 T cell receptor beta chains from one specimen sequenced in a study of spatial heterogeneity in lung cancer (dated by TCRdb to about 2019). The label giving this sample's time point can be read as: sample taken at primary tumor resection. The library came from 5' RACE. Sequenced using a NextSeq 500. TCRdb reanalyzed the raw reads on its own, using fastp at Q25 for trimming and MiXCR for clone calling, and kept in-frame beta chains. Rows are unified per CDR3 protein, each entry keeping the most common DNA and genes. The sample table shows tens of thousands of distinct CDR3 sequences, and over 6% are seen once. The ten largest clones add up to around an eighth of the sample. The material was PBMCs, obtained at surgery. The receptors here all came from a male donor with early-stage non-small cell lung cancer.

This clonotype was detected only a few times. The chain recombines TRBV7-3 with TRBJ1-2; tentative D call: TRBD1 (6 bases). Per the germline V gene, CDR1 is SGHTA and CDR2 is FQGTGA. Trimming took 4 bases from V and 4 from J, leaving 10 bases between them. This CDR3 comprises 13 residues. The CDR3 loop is CASSSGQLYGYTF. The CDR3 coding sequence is TGTGCCAGCAGCTCAGGACAGCTCTATGGCTACACCTTC. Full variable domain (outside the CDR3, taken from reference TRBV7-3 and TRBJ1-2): GAGVSQTPSNKVTEKGKYVELRCDPISGHTALYWYRQSLGQGPEFLIYFQGTGAADDSGLPNDRFFAVRPEGSVSTLKIQRTERGDSAVYLCASSSGQLYGYTFGSGTRLTVV.

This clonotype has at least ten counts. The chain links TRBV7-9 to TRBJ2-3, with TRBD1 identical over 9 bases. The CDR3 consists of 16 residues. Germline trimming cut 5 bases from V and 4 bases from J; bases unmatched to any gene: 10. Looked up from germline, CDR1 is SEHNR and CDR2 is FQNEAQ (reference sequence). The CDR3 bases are TGTGCCAGCAGCAGCGGACAGGGGAAGAAGGCAGATACGCAGTATTTT. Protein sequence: CASSSGQGKKADTQYF.

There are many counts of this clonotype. The CDR3 protein is CASSLERVASNEQFF. CDR3 nucleotide sequence: TGTGCCAGCAGCTTAGAGAGGGTAGCGTCCAATGAGCAGTTCTTC. V usage is TRBV11-2 and J usage is TRBJ2-1; perhaps TRBD2 as D (5 bases). V was pared by 0 bases and J by 6 bases, with 12 bases between. The CDR3 consists of 15 residues. The germline V gene encodes CDR1 SGHAT and CDR2 FQNNGV.

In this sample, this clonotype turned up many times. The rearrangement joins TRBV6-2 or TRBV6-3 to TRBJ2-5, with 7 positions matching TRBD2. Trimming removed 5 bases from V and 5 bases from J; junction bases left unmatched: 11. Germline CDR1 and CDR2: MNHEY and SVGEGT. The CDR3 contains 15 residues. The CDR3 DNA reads TGTGCCAGCAGTCTAGGGAGGGGAATTGCGGAGACCCAGTACTTC. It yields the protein CASSLGRGIAETQYF.

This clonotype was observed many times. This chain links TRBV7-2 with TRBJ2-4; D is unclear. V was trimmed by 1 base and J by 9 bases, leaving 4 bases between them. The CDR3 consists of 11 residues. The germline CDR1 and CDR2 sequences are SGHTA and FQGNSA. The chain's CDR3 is CASSLESIQYF. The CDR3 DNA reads TGTGCCAGCAGCTTAGAAAGCATTCAGTACTTC.

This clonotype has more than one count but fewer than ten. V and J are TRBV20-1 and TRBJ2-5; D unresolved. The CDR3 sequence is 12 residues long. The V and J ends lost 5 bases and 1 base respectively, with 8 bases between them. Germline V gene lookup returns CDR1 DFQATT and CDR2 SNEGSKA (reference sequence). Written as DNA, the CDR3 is TGCAGTGCTCGGCTCCTCCAAGAGACCCAGTACTTC. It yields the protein CSARLLQETQYF.

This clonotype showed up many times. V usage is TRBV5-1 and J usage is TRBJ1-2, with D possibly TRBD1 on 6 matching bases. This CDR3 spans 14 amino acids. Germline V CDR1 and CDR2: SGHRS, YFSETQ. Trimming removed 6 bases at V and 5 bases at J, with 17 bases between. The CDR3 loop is CASTPGARAYGYTF. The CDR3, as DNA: TGCGCCAGCACGCCAGGGGCCAGGGCTTATGGCTACACCTTC.

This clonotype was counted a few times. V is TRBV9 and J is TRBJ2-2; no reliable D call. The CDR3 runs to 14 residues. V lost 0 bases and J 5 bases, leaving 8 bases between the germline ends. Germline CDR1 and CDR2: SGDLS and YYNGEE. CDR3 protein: CASSVAIRTGELFF. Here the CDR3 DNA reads TGTGCCAGCAGCGTAGCTATTCGGACCGGGGAGCTGTTTTTT.

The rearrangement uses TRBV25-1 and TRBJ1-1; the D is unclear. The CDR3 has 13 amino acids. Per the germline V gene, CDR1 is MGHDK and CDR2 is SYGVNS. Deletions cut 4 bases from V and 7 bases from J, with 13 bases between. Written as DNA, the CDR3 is TGTGCCAGCAGTGCGGACTGGGGTGGTGAAGCTTTCTTT. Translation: CASSADWGGEAFF. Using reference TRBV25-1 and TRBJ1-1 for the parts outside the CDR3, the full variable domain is EADIYQTPRYLVIGTGKKITLECSQTMGHDKMYWYQQDPGMELHLIHYSYGVNSTEKGDLSSESTVSRIRTEHFPLTLESARPSHTSQYLCASSADWGGEAFFGQGTRLTVV.

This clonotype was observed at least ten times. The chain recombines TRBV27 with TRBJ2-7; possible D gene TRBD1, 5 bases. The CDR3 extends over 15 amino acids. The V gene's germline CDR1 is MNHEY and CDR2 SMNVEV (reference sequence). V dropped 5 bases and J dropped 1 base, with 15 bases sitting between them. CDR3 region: CASSRRLTGSYEQYF. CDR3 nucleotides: TGTGCCAGCAGTCGGCGTCTCACAGGTTCCTACGAGCAGTACTTC.